Below, 26 T cell receptor beta chains from the same sample are listed, as sequenced in a study of T cell changes during pregnancy in multiple sclerosis. The data were produced by immunoSEQ multiplex PCR, yet TCRdb's version contains in-frame clones alone and is incomplete. The data show 60,000 to 65,000 clones, around 92% seen once. Sequencing was performed on peripheral blood, taken in the second trimester of pregnancy. Receptors were obtained from a female donor in good health, enrolled as a control in a pregnancy study.

The J gene is TRBJ2-7, the V gene TRBV11-2; perhaps TRBD1 as D (6 bases). V gave up 0 bases and J gave up 2 bases, with 11 bases separating them. CDR1 SGHAT and CDR2 FQNNGV come from the germline V gene. The CDR3 consists of 15 residues. CDR3 DNA: TGTGCCAGCAGCTTAGATCTCTCAGGGGCCTACGAGCAGTACTTC. Protein sequence: CASSLDLSGAYEQYF.

The chain uses TRBV5-4 and TRBJ2-1; 9 bases map to TRBD1. V shed 5 bases, J shed 3 bases, and the junction held 9 bases outside the gene matches. Germline loops: CDR1 SGHNT, CDR2 YYREEE (reference sequence). The CDR3 runs to 16 residues. As DNA, the CDR3 is TGTGCCAGCAGTTCAGCCGGGACAGGGATCTACAATGAGCAGTTCTTC. It specifies CASSSAGTGIYNEQFF.

This chain links TRBV21-1 with TRBJ1-2. TRBV21-1 is termed a pseudogene. The CDR3 extends over 17 amino acids. The CDR3 DNA reads as TGTGCCAGCAGCAAAGTAAGGTTGGGGGGGGCCCACTATGGCTACACCTTC. As protein: CASSKVRLGGAHYGYTF.

This sequence joins TRBV5-4 and TRBJ2-2; unclear D gene. Deletions cut 1 base from V and 0 bases from J, with 10 bases between. The CDR3 runs to 16 residues. Germline CDR1 is SGHNT and CDR2 is YYREEE (reference sequence). The CDR3 reads CASSLLAPTNTGELFF. DNA for the CDR3: TGTGCCAGCAGCTTGCTCGCCCCTACGAACACCGGGGAGCTGTTTTTT. The full variable domain, with the rest looked up from reference TRBV5-4 and TRBJ2-2, is ETGVTQSPTHLIKTRGQQVTLRCSSQSGHNTVSWYQQALGQGPQFIFQYYREEENGRGNFPPRFSGLQFPNYSSELNVNALELDDSALYLCASSLLAPTNTGELFFGEGSRLTVL.

The table lists this clone with a few counts. This sequence joins TRBV6-4 and TRBJ2-2; 9 bases fit TRBD2. Trimming at V came to 3 bases and at J to 4 bases, leaving 3 bases not matched to a gene. This CDR3 has 15 amino acids. Per germline, CDR1 MRHNA and CDR2 SNTAGT. The CDR3 spells CASSELAGSTGELFF. The CDR3 DNA reads as TGTGCCAGCAGTGAGCTAGCGGGAAGCACCGGGGAGCTGTTTTTT.

This sequence joins TRBV12-1 and TRBJ1-2. TRBV12-1 is assigned pseudogene status. There are 13 residues in the CDR3. The CDR3 DNA follows: TGTGCCAGCAGCTTTTACGGGGGCTATGGCTACACCTTC. Translated, it gives CASSFYGGYGYTF.

The gene calls are TRBV5-1 and TRBJ1-5; 8 nucleotides line up with TRBD1. Germline-derived CDR1 and CDR2 are SGHRS and YFSETQ. The CDR3 spans 15 residues. Trimming removed 2 bases from V and 6 bases from J; junction bases left unmatched: 7. For the CDR3, the DNA is TGCGCCAGCAGCTTTTCGGCAGGGGGCTTTCAGCCCCAGCATTTT. Its protein product is CASSFSAGGFQPQHF.

This chain uses TRBV6-4 with TRBJ1-6; unclear D gene. Germline loops: CDR1 MRHNA, CDR2 SNTAGT. This CDR3 is 21 amino acids long. Trimming removed 2 bases at V and 0 bases at J, with 23 bases between. The CDR3 here is CASSDGSRTGGMSSYNSPLHF. The CDR3 DNA reads as TGTGCCAGCAGTGACGGCTCCCGGACCGGAGGCATGAGCTCCTATAATTCACCCCTCCACTTT.

The chain is built from TRBV29-1 and TRBJ1-1, with D maybe TRBD1 (5 bases). This CDR3 is built from 13 residues. The germline V gene has CDR1 SQVTM and CDR2 ANQGSEA. Trimming took 3 bases from V and 5 from J, leaving 13 bases between them. The CDR3 bases are TGCAGCGTTGAGGAGGGGCGAGGTACTGAAGCTTTCTTT. Its translation is CSVEEGRGTEAFF.

This chain joins TRBV19 and TRBJ2-4; 10 positions agree with TRBD2. The V gene's germline CDR1 is LNHDA and CDR2 SQIVND (reference sequence). This CDR3 spans 15 amino acids. V was pared by 3 bases and J by 6 bases, with 5 bases of the junction left unmatched. The CDR3 bases are TGTGCCAGTAGTATCCCCTCTAGCGGGGGAAACATTCAGTACTTC. Its translation is CASSIPSSGGNIQYF.

The gene calls are TRBV29-1 and TRBJ2-2, with 7 bases matching TRBD2. CDR1 is SQVTM, CDR2 ANQGSEA, per germline. The CDR3 is made up of 13 amino acids. Trimming took 7 bases from V and 7 from J; bases not matched to a gene: 9. The CDR3 coding sequence is TGCAGCGCCGTTATGGGCGGGAGCGGGGAGCTGTTTTTT. Its protein product is CSAVMGGSGELFF.

This clone was observed a handful of times. The chain couples TRBV30 to TRBJ1-1; TRBD1 matches at 7 bases. Germline-derived CDR1 and CDR2 are GTSNPN and SVGIG (reference sequence). This CDR3 is built from 13 residues. V was pared by 6 bases and J by 4 bases, with 8 bases of the junction left unmatched. CDR3 sequence: CACRQGWGTEAFF. The DNA for the CDR3 is TGTGCCTGTCGACAGGGATGGGGCACTGAAGCTTTCTTT.

This sequence joins TRBV11-2 and TRBJ2-5; 16 bases align to TRBD2. The CDR3 is 18 residues long. V lost 3 bases to trimming and J lost 1 base; unmatched junction nucleotides: 5. The germline gives CDR1 SGHAT, CDR2 FQNNGV. In DNA, the CDR3 is TGTGCCAGCAGCTTGGGACTAGCGGGGGGGTCTCCCCAAGAGACCCAGTACTTC. Encoded protein: CASSLGLAGGSPQETQYF.

V is TRBV5-4 and J is TRBJ2-7; TRBD2 matches 11 bases. V trimming: 0 bases; J trimming: 3 bases; junction bases outside the gene matches: 5. This CDR3 has 16 residues. Per germline, CDR1 SGHNT and CDR2 YYREEE (reference sequence). The CDR3 nucleotides read TGTGCCAGCAGCTTGGGACTAGCGGGAAACGGCTACGAGCAGTACTTC. This translates into CASSLGLAGNGYEQYF.

This sequence joins TRBV28 and TRBJ1-4; tentative D call: TRBD1 (5 bases). V was clipped by 1 base and J by 3 bases, with 9 bases between them. The CDR3 spans 15 residues. Germline-derived CDR1 and CDR2 are MDHEN and SYDVKM. CDR3 DNA: TGTGCCAGCAGTTTATTGTGGGGCCCTAATGAAAAACTGTTTTTT. This gives the protein CASSLLWGPNEKLFF.

The rearrangement links TRBV10-3 to TRBJ2-7, with 11 positions matching TRBD2. V shed 4 bases, J shed 2 bases, and the junction held 7 bases outside the gene matches. The CDR3 consists of 16 residues. From germline, CDR1 is ENHRY and CDR2 SYGVKD. CDR3 region: CAISAVVAGGAYEQYF. Here the CDR3 DNA reads TGTGCCATCAGTGCGGTCGTAGCGGGGGGGGCCTACGAGCAGTACTTC.

The chain joins TRBV6-5 to TRBJ2-3; 14 positions agree with TRBD2. V shed 5 bases and J 4 bases; nucleotides not matched to a gene: 2. CDR1 and CDR2 (germline): MNHEY, SVGAGI. CDR3 size: 15 residues. The CDR3 sequence: CASSRLAGGADTQYF. CDR3 DNA sequence: TGTGCCAGCAGTCGACTAGCGGGGGGGGCAGATACGCAGTATTTT.

The chain uses TRBV11-2 and TRBJ2-5; TRBD1 is a possible D gene (5 bases). CDR1 is SGHAT and CDR2 is FQNNGV in the germline V gene. This CDR3 contains 15 residues. V lost 3 bases and J lost 2, with 13 bases in between. The DNA of the CDR3 is TGTGCCAGCAGCTTTGACGTGACAGCACAAGAGACCCAGTACTTC. This translates into CASSFDVTAQETQYF.

The CDR3 sequence is CASSVGDYQETQYF. The CDR3 DNA is TGTGCCAGCAGCGTAGGGGACTATCAAGAGACCCAGTACTTC. The chain couples TRBV9 to TRBJ2-5, with 7 nucleotides matching TRBD2. This CDR3 region has 14 residues. Germline-derived CDR1 and CDR2 are SGDLS and YYNGEE. V dropped 0 bases and J dropped 2; count of bases not matched to a gene: 1.

This chain links TRBV2 with TRBJ2-7; no clear D. Per germline, CDR1 SNHLY and CDR2 FYNNEI. Between the trimmed V and J ends, which lost 3 bases and 3 bases, there was a span of 12 bases. The CDR3 covers 14 residues. CDR3 coding DNA: TGTGCCAGCAGTGATTACGGTTCAAGCTACGAGCAGTACTTC. Translation gives CASSDYGSSYEQYF.

This sequence joins TRBV28 and TRBJ1-5, with D perhaps TRBD1 (5 bases). Germline CDR1 and CDR2: MDHEN and SYDVKM. The CDR3 has 13 residues. Trimming removed 5 bases at V and 9 bases at J, with 14 bases between. CDR3 sequence: CASSTATVLPQHF. The CDR3 DNA reads as TGTGCCAGCAGTACCGCGACAGTCCTGCCCCAGCATTTT. The full variable domain, its missing parts supplied by reference TRBV28 and TRBJ1-5, is DVKVTQSSRYLVKRTGEKVFLECVQDMDHENMFWYRQDPGLGLRLIYFSYDVKMKEKGDIPEGYSVSREKKERFSLILESASTNQTSMYLCASSTATVLPQHFGDGTRLSIL.

The genes are TRBV5-5 and TRBJ1-6; tentative D call: TRBD1 (6 bases). V was trimmed by 5 bases and J by 8 bases, leaving 14 bases between them. Germline loops: CDR1 SGHKS, CDR2 YYEKEE (reference sequence). This CDR3 is built from 14 residues. The CDR3 sequence: CASSQTSGDSPLHF. As DNA, the CDR3 is TGTGCCAGCAGTCAAACGTCAGGGGATTCACCCCTCCACTTT.

The chain couples TRBV7-9 to TRBJ2-7, with D unclear. V was cut by 2 bases and J by 0 bases, with 8 bases left in between. This CDR3 comprises 14 residues. CDR1 is SEHNR and CDR2 is FQNEAQ in the germline V gene (reference sequence). The CDR3 region has the DNA TGTGCCAGCAGCTTAACCACTGGCTCCTACGAGCAGTACTTC. It yields the protein CASSLTTGSYEQYF.

CDR3 residues: CASSATGGPINNEQFF. For the CDR3, the DNA is TGCGCCAGCAGTGCGACGGGAGGGCCAATTAACAATGAGCAGTTCTTC. V gene TRBV10-1 combines with J gene TRBJ2-1, with 8 bases aligning to TRBD2. V lost 4 bases, J lost 5 bases, and 10 bases stayed unmatched. CDR3 length: 16 residues. Germline-derived CDR1 and CDR2 are WNHNN and SYGVQD (reference sequence).

V gene TRBV19 combines with J gene TRBJ2-7, with 7 bases fitting TRBD1. The germline V gene encodes CDR1 LNHDA and CDR2 SQIVND (reference sequence). CDR3 length: 14 residues. V dropped 4 bases and J dropped 2; count of bases not matched to a gene: 5. The CDR3 sequence is CASSRGTETYEQYF. Here the CDR3 DNA reads TGTGCCAGTAGTAGGGGGACAGAGACCTACGAGCAGTACTTC.

The chain recombines TRBV6-1 with TRBJ1-2, with D unresolved. The V gene lost 0 bases and the J gene lost 5 bases, with 10 bases spanning the gap. This CDR3 comprises 14 residues. The germline V gene has CDR1 MNHNS and CDR2 SASEGT. CDR3 sequence: CASSEAGGVYGYTF. The DNA of the CDR3 is TGTGCCAGCAGTGAAGCAGGAGGAGTATATGGCTACACCTTC.